A single sample is the source of the 9 T cell receptor beta chains below, sequenced in a study of Graves' ophthalmopathy and Graves' hyperthyroidism. Amplification of TCR beta CDR3 regions used RNA transcripts. First-round RT-PCR with HTBI primers preceded a second-round multiplex PCR. TCRdb reprocessed the multiplex PCR reads with MiXCR, giving one entry per CDR3 protein. The table has hundreds of thousands of distinct CDR3 sequences, roughly 21% seen once. Sequencing was done on a sample of peripheral blood. The receptor source for this set is a woman aged 18-29 years with stable Graves' hyperthyroidism.

The V gene is TRBV13, the J gene TRBJ2-2, with D hard to call. V was clipped by 1 base and J by 4 bases, with 16 bases between them. The V gene's germline CDR1 is PRHDT and CDR2 FYEKMQ (reference sequence). The CDR3 runs 17 residues. This CDR3 is CASSLDHRTGVTGELFF. CDR3 nucleotide sequence: TGTGCCAGCAGCTTAGACCATAGGACGGGTGTCACCGGGGAGCTGTTTTTT. The whole variable domain, filled in from reference TRBV13 and TRBJ2-2, reads AAGVIQSPRHLIKEKRETATLKCYPIPRHDTVYWYQQGPGQDPQFLISFYEKMQSDKGSIPDRFSAQQFSDYHSELNMSSLELGDSALYFCASSLDHRTGVTGELFFGEGSRLTVL.

This clonotype was found many times. The chain employs TRBV10-3 and TRBJ2-7; 14 bases are shared with TRBD2. Germline values: CDR1 ENHRY, CDR2 SYGVKD. The length of the CDR3 is 17 residues. J was trimmed by 0 bases and V by 5 bases; bases with no gene match: 6. CDR3 region: CAISPTSGRAPSYEQYF. CDR3 bases: TGTGCCATCAGTCCGACTAGCGGGAGGGCTCCCTCCTACGAGCAGTACTTC.

This clonotype was picked up many times. The chain links TRBV6-5 to TRBJ2-5; D might be TRBD2 (6 bases). There are 14 residues in the CDR3. Germline-derived CDR1 and CDR2 are MNHEY and SVGAGI. V was cut by 5 bases and J by 5 bases, with 15 bases left in between. CDR3 loop: CASSTGEAVETQYF. The CDR3 DNA reads TGTGCCAGCAGTACGGGGGAAGCGGTCGAGACCCAGTACTTC.

This chain links TRBV28 with TRBJ1-1, with D perhaps matching TRBD1 (5 bases). The CDR3 totals 17 residues. Germline V gene lookup returns CDR1 MDHEN and CDR2 SYDVKM. Trimming stripped 3 bases from V and 1 base from J, with 18 bases between. CDR3 protein: CASSFSRTGAGNTEAFF. The DNA for the CDR3 is TGTGCCAGCAGTTTTTCCCGGACCGGGGCCGGGAACACTGAAGCTTTCTTT.

Sample share makes this clonotype medium-sized (0.01 to 0.1%). This chain joins TRBV6-5 and TRBJ2-7; D uncertain. This CDR3 region has 12 residues. The germline CDR1 and CDR2 sequences are MNHEY and SVGAGI. Trimming removed 6 bases from V and 5 bases from J, with 11 bases in between. Here the CDR3 reads CASSRPKNEQYF. CDR3 coding DNA: TGTGCCAGCAGCCGCCCTAAGAACGAGCAGTACTTC.

This clonotype came up many times. The germline gene is not matched at one end of the junction; a read error may be the cause. The chain uses TRBV15 and TRBJ2-7; TRBD1 might be the D (6 bases). This CDR3 is 12 amino acids long. Germline-derived CDR1 and CDR2 are LNHNV and YYDKDF (reference sequence). The CDR3 loop is CATLDSRDPQDF. CDR3 coding DNA: TGTGCCACCCTGGACAGCAGAGACCCGCAGGACTTC.

At least ten counts were recorded for this clonotype. The V gene is TRBV9, the J gene TRBJ2-7; D call uncertain. Germline CDR1 SGDLS, CDR2 YYNGEE. The CDR3 has 14 amino acids. V was trimmed by 4 bases and J by 4 bases, leaving 15 bases between them. The CDR3 spells CASSRSGGLYEQYF. CDR3 in DNA: TGTGCCAGCAGCCGGAGTGGCGGTCTGTACGAGCAGTACTTC.

Ten or more counts support this clonotype. The DNA of the CDR3 is TGTGCCAGCAGTTACAAAGATCTAGCCGGGCCGAGGACCGGGGAGCTGTTTTTT. Its translation: CASSYKDLAGPRTGELFF. This sequence joins TRBV6-2 or TRBV6-3 and TRBJ2-2, with D perhaps matching TRBD2 (5 bases). The V gene's germline CDR1 is MNHEY and CDR2 SVGEGT. The CDR3 sequence is 18 residues long. V was trimmed by 2 bases and J by 5 bases, leaving 21 bases between them.

The rearrangement joins TRBV5-1 to TRBJ2-7; 12 nucleotides line up with TRBD1. V was clipped by 0 bases and J by 5 bases; unmatched bases: 3. CDR1 is SGHRS, CDR2 YFSETQ, per germline. CDR3 size: 15 residues. The CDR3 DNA is TGCGCCAGCAGCTTGGGGGACAGGGGGCCTGACGAGCAGTACTTC. Protein sequence: CASSLGDRGPDEQYF.